Shown below are 22 T cell receptor beta chains from a single sample sequenced in a study of T-cell reconstitution after alpha-beta-depleted transplantation in children. The library targeted TCRbeta and was prepared with unique molecular identifiers. TCRdb called the PCR reads again in MiXCR, with one record for every CDR3 protein. The data hold hundreds of thousands of distinct CDR3 sequences, with around 9.2% observed a single time. The sequencing here drew on PBMCs, mostly from graft donor cells, taken 360 days after TCRalphabeta/CD19-depleted stem cell transplant. Receptors were obtained from a male patient aged 2-15 years who had a stem cell transplant for acute myeloid leukemia, so the T cells may come from the graft donor.

This clonotype showed up many times. This chain links TRBV4-1 with TRBJ1-1, with 7 nucleotides matching TRBD1. CDR3 size: 12 residues. The germline V gene has CDR1 MGHRA and CDR2 YSYEKL. The V gene end was trimmed by 3 bases and the J gene end by 6 bases; junction bases not matched to a gene: 1. The CDR3 reads CASSQTGPEAFF. The CDR3 region has the DNA TGCGCCAGCAGCCAGACAGGGCCTGAAGCTTTCTTT.

V usage is TRBV7-6 and J usage is TRBJ1-3; D not resolved. Germline assignment: CDR1 SGHVS and CDR2 FNYEAQ. V shed 1 base and J shed 3 bases, with 10 bases lying between them. The CDR3 is made up of 15 amino acids. The CDR3 here is CASSLVPDIGNTIYF. In nucleotides, the CDR3 is TGTGCCAGCAGCTTAGTCCCGGATATTGGAAACACCATATATTTT.

This clonotype was detected many times. The chain employs TRBV10-3 and TRBJ1-1; D unresolved. This CDR3 is 13 amino acids long. Trimming cost V 3 bases and J 2 bases, with 7 bases left between them. Looked up from germline, CDR1 is ENHRY and CDR2 is SYGVKD. CDR3 in DNA: TGTGCCATCAGTGATCCGGTCAACACTGAAGCTTTCTTT. This codes for CAISDPVNTEAFF.

This clonotype was detected many times. CDR3 loop: CSGHEPTDTQYF. CDR3 DNA: TGCAGTGGACATGAACCCACAGATACGCAGTATTTT. The V call is TRBV29-1, the J call TRBJ2-3; D is perhaps TRBD1 (5 bases). Germline V lookup: CDR1 SQVTM, CDR2 ANQGSEA. CDR3 length equals 12 residues.

This clonotype was detected a few times. V is TRBV5-6 and J is TRBJ1-1, with D hard to call. Germline V gives CDR1 SGHDT, CDR2 YYEEEE. V lost 2 bases, J lost 0 bases, and 14 bases lay in between. CDR3 length equals 16 residues. For the CDR3, the DNA is TGTGCCAGCAGCTTACCTACACGGGTTCTGAACACTGAAGCTTTCTTT. Translating gives CASSLPTRVLNTEAFF.

There are many counts of this clonotype. V and J are TRBV7-8 and TRBJ1-1; D gene uncertain. Trimming pared 4 bases from V and 5 bases from J, leaving 14 bases between. The germline gives CDR1 SGHVS, CDR2 FQNEAQ. This CDR3 contains 14 residues. CDR3 sequence: CASSWERVRTEAFF. CDR3 DNA sequence: TGTGCCAGCAGCTGGGAGAGGGTTAGGACTGAAGCTTTCTTT. The full variable domain, in which reference TRBV7-8 and TRBJ1-1 provide the parts outside the CDR3, is GAGVSQSPRYKVAKRGQDVALRCDPISGHVSLFWYQQALGQGPEFLTYFQNEAQLDKSGLPSDRFFAERPEGSVSTLKIQRTQQEDSAVYLCASSWERVRTEAFFGQGTRLTVV.

V gene TRBV29-1 combines with J gene TRBJ1-1; tentatively, D is TRBD1 (6 bases). CDR1 is SQVTM, CDR2 ANQGSEA, per germline. V lost 7 bases, J lost 4 bases, and 13 bases lay in between. This CDR3 has 12 residues. The CDR3 nucleotides read TGCAGCGGTGGGGGGCGTCTCACTGAAGCTTTCTTT. Translation: CSGGGRLTEAFF.

J is TRBJ1-2 and V is TRBV12-3 or TRBV12-4; D gene uncertain. The CDR3 contains 13 residues. V shed 3 bases and J shed 2 bases, with 7 bases lying between them. CDR3 in amino acids: CASSFEENYGYTF. In DNA, the CDR3 is TGTGCCAGCAGTTTTGAGGAGAACTATGGCTACACCTTC.

The chain carries TRBV6-5 and TRBJ1-6; 7 bases are shared with TRBD1. CDR1 and CDR2 (germline): MNHEY, SVGAGI. The V gene end was trimmed by 0 bases and the J gene end by 7 bases; junction bases not matched to a gene: 6. The CDR3 runs 16 residues. Here the CDR3 reads CASSYSSRGRNSPLHF. The CDR3 DNA follows: TGTGCCAGCAGTTACTCGAGTAGGGGGCGAAATTCACCCCTCCACTTT.

This clonotype has at least ten counts. The V and J genes are TRBV12-3 or TRBV12-4 and TRBJ2-5; D might be TRBD1 (5 bases). CDR3 length equals 17 residues. V was shortened by 3 bases and J by 4 bases, with 21 bases between the two germline ends. This CDR3 reads CASSFSADQGKRETQYF. The CDR3 region has the DNA TGTGCCAGCAGTTTCTCCGCCGATCAGGGCAAAAGAGAGACCCAGTACTTC.

At least ten counts were recorded for this clonotype. V usage is TRBV28 and J usage is TRBJ2-5; D ambiguous. Looked up from germline, CDR1 is MDHEN and CDR2 is SYDVKM. The CDR3 spans 14 residues. Trimming removed 2 bases from V and 0 bases from J, with 7 bases in between. CDR3 nucleotides: TGTGCCAGCAGTTTACTCCAGCACCAAGAGACCCAGTACTTC. This gives the protein CASSLLQHQETQYF.

This clonotype turned up a few times. This chain links TRBV7-6 with TRBJ2-7; 9 bases map to TRBD1. CDR1 and CDR2 from the germline V gene are SGHVS and FNYEAQ. This CDR3 spans 14 amino acids. V was clipped by 4 bases and J by 5 bases; unmatched bases: 6. The chain's CDR3 is CASSSWTGENEQYF. The CDR3 coding sequence is TGTGCCAGCAGCTCATGGACAGGGGAAAACGAGCAGTACTTC.

There are a few counts of this clonotype. The chain joins TRBV12-3 or TRBV12-4 to TRBJ1-1; D remains ambiguous. V was pared by 3 bases and J by 1 base, with 9 bases between. The CDR3 length is 14 residues. The CDR3: CASSFHHENTEAFF. The CDR3 region has the DNA TGTGCCAGCAGTTTCCACCACGAGAACACTGAAGCTTTCTTT.

In its sample, this clonotype was seen a few times. The chain joins TRBV10-2 to TRBJ1-3; D unresolved. The germline V gene encodes CDR1 WSHSY and CDR2 SAAADI. This CDR3 contains 15 residues. The V and J ends lost 3 bases and 0 bases respectively, with 9 bases between them. CDR3 nucleotides: TGCGCCAGCAGTGATCAGCTCTTCTCTGGAAACACCATATATTTT. Translating it yields CASSDQLFSGNTIYF.

Only a few counts were recorded for this clonotype. The gene calls are TRBV12-3 or TRBV12-4 and TRBJ1-4; TRBD1 aligns across 8 bases. Trimming cost V 6 bases and J 7 bases; bases outside gene matches: 7. The CDR3 has 14 amino acids. For the CDR3, the DNA is TGTGCCAGCAGCCCGGACAGGGCCGGTGAAAAACTGTTTTTT. It codes for CASSPDRAGEKLFF.

This rearrangement joins TRBV11-1 to TRBJ1-1, with 8 nucleotides matching TRBD1. Trimming cost V 7 bases and J 2 bases; bases outside gene matches: 18. Germline V CDR1 and CDR2: SGHAT, FQDESV (reference sequence). CDR3 size: 18 residues. CDR3 sequence reads: CASIPTLGQGGTNTEAFF. The CDR3 DNA reads TGTGCCAGCATACCCACCCTAGGACAGGGCGGGACAAACACTGAAGCTTTCTTT.

This sequence joins TRBV28 and TRBJ1-2, with 8 bases lining up with TRBD1. This CDR3 spans 15 amino acids. Germline CDR1 MDHEN, CDR2 SYDVKM. Trimming cost V 3 bases and J 4 bases; bases outside gene matches: 7. The CDR3 DNA reads as TGTGCCAGCAGTTTGCCGACAGGGGATCGCTATGGCTACACCTTC. It encodes CASSLPTGDRYGYTF.

CDR3 protein: CSVDPQSDGYTF. CDR3 coding DNA: TGCAGCGTTGATCCTCAGTCCGATGGCTACACCTTC. The rearrangement uses TRBV29-1 and TRBJ1-2; no definite D call. Deletions cut 3 bases from V and 6 bases from J, with 11 bases between. Germline values: CDR1 SQVTM, CDR2 ANQGSEA. The length of the CDR3 is 12 residues.

This clonotype showed up just a few times. This chain uses TRBV7-9 with TRBJ2-4; D is unresolved. In germline, CDR1 is SEHNR, CDR2 FQNEAQ (reference sequence). The V and J ends lost 5 bases and 1 base respectively, with 15 bases between them. The CDR3 loop spans 16 amino acids. The CDR3 nucleotides read TGTGCCAGCAGCCCCCCCGGTCCGGAGGCCAAAAACATTCAGTACTTC. Its protein product is CASSPPGPEAKNIQYF.

The J gene is TRBJ1-1, the V gene TRBV5-1; D gene unclear. CDR1 is SGHRS and CDR2 is YFSETQ in the germline V gene. The length of the CDR3 is 14 residues. V shed 2 bases and J shed 0 bases, with 8 bases lying between them. CDR3 coding DNA: TGCGCCAGCAGCTTTGCCAATTTGAACACTGAAGCTTTCTTT. Its translation: CASSFANLNTEAFF.

The chain has TRBV4-1 and TRBJ2-3, with TRBD2 identical over 12 bases. This CDR3 has 16 amino acids. CDR1 is MGHRA, CDR2 YSYEKL, per germline. With 4 bases clipped from V and 1 base from J, the junction kept 3 bases outside the gene matches. The DNA of the CDR3 is TGCGCCAGCAGCCCGTGGACTAGCGGGGGCACAGATACGCAGTATTTT. This gives the protein CASSPWTSGGTDTQYF.

This clonotype has only a few counts. The CDR3 nucleotides read TGCAGTGCTAGACACGGGGACACAGATACGCAGTATTTT. Protein: CSARHGDTDTQYF. The gene calls are TRBV20-1 and TRBJ2-3; D is perhaps TRBD2 (5 bases). Germline assignment: CDR1 DFQATT and CDR2 SNEGSKA (reference sequence). Trimming stripped 2 bases from V and 2 bases from J, with 8 bases between. The CDR3 contains 13 residues.